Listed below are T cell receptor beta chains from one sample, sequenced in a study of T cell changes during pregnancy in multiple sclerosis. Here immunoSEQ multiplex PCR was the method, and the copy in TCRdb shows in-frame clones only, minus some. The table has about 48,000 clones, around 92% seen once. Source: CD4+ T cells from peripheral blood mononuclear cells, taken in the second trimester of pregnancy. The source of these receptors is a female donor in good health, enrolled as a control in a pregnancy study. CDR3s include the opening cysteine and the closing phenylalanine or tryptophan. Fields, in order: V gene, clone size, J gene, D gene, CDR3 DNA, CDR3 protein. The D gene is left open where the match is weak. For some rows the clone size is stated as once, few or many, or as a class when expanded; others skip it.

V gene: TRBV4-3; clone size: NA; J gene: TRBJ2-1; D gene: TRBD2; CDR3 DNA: TGCGCCAGCAGTCAGCGGGACGGGATTGAGCAGTTCTTC; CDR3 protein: CASSQRDGIEQFF
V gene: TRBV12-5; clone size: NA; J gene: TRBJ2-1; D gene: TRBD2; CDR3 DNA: TGTGCTAGTGGTGCGGGACTAGATGGCAATGAGCAGTTCTTC; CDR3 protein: CASGAGLDGNEQFF
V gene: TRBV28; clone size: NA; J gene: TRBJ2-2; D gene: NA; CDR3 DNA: TGTGCCAGCCAATCGAACACCGGGGAGCTGTTTTTT; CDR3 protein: CASQSNTGELFF
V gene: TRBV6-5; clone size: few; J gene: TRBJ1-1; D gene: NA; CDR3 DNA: TGTGCCAGCAGTTTGGACAAGAACACTGAAGCTTTCTTT; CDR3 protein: CASSLDKNTEAFF
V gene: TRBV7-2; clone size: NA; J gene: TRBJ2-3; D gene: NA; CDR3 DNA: TGTGCCAGCGGCCAGGGGTTGGGCACAGATACGCAGTATTTT; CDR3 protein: CASGQGLGTDTQYF
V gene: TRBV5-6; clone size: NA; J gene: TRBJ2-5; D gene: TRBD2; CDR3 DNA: TGTGCCAGCAGCTTTGGTTCGGCGGGAGGACAAGAGACCCAGTACTTC; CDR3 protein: CASSFGSAGGQETQYF
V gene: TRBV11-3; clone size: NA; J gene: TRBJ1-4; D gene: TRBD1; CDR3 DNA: TGTGCCAGCAGCCGGACCGGGACAGGGGGTGAAAAACTGTTTTTT; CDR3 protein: CASSRTGTGGEKLFF
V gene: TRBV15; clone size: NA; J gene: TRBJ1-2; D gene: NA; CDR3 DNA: TGTGCCACCAGCAGAGATGACACCTATGGCTACACCTTC; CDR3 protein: CATSRDDTYGYTF
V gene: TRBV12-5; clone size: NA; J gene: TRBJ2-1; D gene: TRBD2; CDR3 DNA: TGTGCTAGTGGTTTGGATCGGACTAGCGCTTACAATGAGCAGTTCTTC; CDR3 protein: CASGLDRTSAYNEQFF
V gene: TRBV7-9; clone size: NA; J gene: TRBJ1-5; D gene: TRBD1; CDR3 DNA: TGTGCCAGCAGCTTAGCACAGGGGAACAATCAGCCCCAGCATTTT; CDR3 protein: CASSLAQGNNQPQHF
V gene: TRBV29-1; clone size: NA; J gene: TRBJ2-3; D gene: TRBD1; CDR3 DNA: TGCAGCGTTGAGGGGACAGGTTCTTCAGATACGCAGTATTTT; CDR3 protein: CSVEGTGSSDTQYF
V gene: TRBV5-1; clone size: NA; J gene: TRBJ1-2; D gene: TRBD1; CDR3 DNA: TGCGCCAGCAGAACCGGGACAGGGAAAAGTGGCAGCTATGGCTACACCTTC; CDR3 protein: CASRTGTGKSGSYGYTF
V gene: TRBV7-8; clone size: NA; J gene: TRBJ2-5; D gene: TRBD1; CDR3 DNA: TGTGCCAGCAGCTTTCAGACATGGACAGGGGAAGAGACCCAGTACTTC; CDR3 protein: CASSFQTWTGEETQYF
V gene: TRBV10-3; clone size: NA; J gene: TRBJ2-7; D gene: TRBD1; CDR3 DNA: TGTGCCATCGGGAGTCCGACAGGGAGACTCTACGAGCAGTACTTC; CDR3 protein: CAIGSPTGRLYEQYF
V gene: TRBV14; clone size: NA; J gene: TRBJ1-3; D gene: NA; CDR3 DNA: TGTGCCAGCAGCCAAGTAGGGGCCGGAAACACCATATATTTT; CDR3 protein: CASSQVGAGNTIYF
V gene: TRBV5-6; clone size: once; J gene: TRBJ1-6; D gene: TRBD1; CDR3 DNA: TGTGCCAGCAGCTTGTCTCAGGGGGTGTATCATTCACCCCTCCACTTT; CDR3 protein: CASSLSQGVYHSPLHF
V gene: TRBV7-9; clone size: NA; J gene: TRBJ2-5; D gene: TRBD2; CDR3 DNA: TGTGCCAGCAGCCGCGGGGGGGGCAGTTTGCAAGAGACCCAGTACTTC; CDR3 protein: CASSRGGGSLQETQYF
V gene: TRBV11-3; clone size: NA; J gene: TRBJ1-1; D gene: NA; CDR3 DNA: TGTGCCAGCTCCAATTTGGCTGACACTGAAGCTTTCTTT; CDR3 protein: CASSNLADTEAFF
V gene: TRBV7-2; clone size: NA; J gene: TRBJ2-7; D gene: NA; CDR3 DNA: TGTGCCAGCAGCTTAGAAAGTAGATACGAGCAGTACTTC; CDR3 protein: CASSLESRYEQYF
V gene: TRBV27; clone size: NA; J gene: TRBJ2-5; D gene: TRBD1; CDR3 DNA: TGTGCCAGCAGTTGGTCAGGGGGCCAAGAGACCCAGTACTTC; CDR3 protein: CASSWSGGQETQYF
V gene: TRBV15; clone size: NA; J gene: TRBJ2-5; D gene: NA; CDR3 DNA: TGTGCCACCAGCAGAGAGGGTAGCTATCAGACCCAGTACTTC; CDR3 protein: CATSREGSYQTQYF
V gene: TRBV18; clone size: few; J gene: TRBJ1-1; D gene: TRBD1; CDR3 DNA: TGTGCCAGCTCACGATCCCAGGGGGGGAACACTGAAGCTTTCTTT; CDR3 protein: CASSRSQGGNTEAFF
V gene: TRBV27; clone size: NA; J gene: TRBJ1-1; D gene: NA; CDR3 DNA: TGTGCCAGCAAGGGGTCGGTTGAAGCTTTCTTT; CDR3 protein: CASKGSVEAFF
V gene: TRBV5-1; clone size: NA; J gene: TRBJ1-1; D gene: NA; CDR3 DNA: TGCGCCAGCAGCTTGATGCGGGGGACGGGCACTGAAGCTTTCTTT; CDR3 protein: CASSLMRGTGTEAFF
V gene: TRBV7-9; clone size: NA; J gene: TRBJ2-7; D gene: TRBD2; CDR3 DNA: TGTGCCAGCAGCTTAGCTGCGGGGGACGAGCAGTACTTC; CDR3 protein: CASSLAAGDEQYF
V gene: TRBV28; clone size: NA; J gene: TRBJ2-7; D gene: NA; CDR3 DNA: TGTGCCAGCAGTACGGGACCCCCAGGGGCCTACGAGCAGTACTTC; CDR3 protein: CASSTGPPGAYEQYF
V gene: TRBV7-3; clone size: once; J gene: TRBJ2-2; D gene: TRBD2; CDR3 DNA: TGTGCCAGCAGCTCCAATGGGGCGGGAGGGACCGGGGAGCTGTTTTTT; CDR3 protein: CASSSNGAGGTGELFF
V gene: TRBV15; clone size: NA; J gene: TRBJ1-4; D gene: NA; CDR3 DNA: TGTGCCACCAGCAGAGATCAGCCCGGGGAAAAACTGTTTTTT; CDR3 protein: CATSRDQPGEKLFF
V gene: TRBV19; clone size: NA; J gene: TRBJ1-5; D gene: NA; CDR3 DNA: TGTGCCAGTAGTACCTCCGGGACATATAGCAATCAGCCCCAGCATTTT; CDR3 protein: CASSTSGTYSNQPQHF
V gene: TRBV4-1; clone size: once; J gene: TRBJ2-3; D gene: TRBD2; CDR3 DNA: TGCGCCAGCAGCCAAGATCGGCTAGCGGGGGGCGATACGCAGTATTTT; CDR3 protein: CASSQDRLAGGDTQYF
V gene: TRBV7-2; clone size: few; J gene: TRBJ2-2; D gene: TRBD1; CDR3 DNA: TGTGCCAGCAGCTTCGCCTGGGGGACAGGGAACACCGGGGAGCTGTTTTTT; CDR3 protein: CASSFAWGTGNTGELFF
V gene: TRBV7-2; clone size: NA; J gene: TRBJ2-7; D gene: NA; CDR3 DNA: TGTGCCAGCAGCTTAGGGGGGGGGACAGGCTCTTTGGAGCAGTACTTC; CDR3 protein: CASSLGGGTGSLEQYF
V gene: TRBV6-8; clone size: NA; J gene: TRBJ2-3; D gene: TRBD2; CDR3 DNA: TGTGCCAGCAGTTACCCGGGACTAGCGGGAGGCGTACCCACAGATACGCAGTATTTT; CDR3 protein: CASSYPGLAGGVPTDTQYF
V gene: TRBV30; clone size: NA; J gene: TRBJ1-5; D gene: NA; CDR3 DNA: TGTGCCTGGAACCTAAACAATCAGCCCCAGCATTTT; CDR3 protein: CAWNLNNQPQHF
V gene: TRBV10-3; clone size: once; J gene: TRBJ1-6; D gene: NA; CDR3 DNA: TGTGCCATCAGTGAGGGGCAGAGAAATTCACCCCTCCACTTT; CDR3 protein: CAISEGQRNSPLHF
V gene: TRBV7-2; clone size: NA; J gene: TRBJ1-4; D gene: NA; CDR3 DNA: TGTGCCAGCAGCTTACGATTCGGGGAGGGAGAAAAACTGTTTTTT; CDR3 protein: CASSLRFGEGEKLFF
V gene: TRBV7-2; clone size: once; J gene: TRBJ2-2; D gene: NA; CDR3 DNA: TGTGCCAGCAGCCAACCAGTATCGAACACCGGGGAGCTGTTTTTT; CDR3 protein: CASSQPVSNTGELFF
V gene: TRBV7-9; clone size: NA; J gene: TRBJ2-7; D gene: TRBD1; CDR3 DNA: TGTGCCAGCAGCAACTCCTCCCTAGGGGTCGGGACAGGGGCCTACGAGCAGTACTTC; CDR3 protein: CASSNSSLGVGTGAYEQYF
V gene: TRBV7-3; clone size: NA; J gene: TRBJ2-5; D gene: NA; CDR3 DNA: TGTGCCAGCAGCCCTTCGACTAGTATAGAGACCCAGTACTTC; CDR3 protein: CASSPSTSIETQYF
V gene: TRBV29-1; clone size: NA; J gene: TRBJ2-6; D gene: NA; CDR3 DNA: TGCAGCGTTGCGGTTGGGGCCAACGTCCTGACTTTC; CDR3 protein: CSVAVGANVLTF